These 12 T cell receptor beta chains came from one sample sequenced in a study of blood T cell repertoires in COVID-19. TCRdb keeps only in-frame clones here, not all; method: immunoSEQ multiplex PCR. The table includes roughly 100,000 clones, about four fifths detected once. Specimen: peripheral blood. The receptors were gathered from a man in his 60s with acute or convalescent COVID-19.

This clone is a singleton in its sample. Other DNA sequences from this sample encode an identical CDR3 as well. The V gene is TRBV28, the J gene TRBJ1-5, with D possibly matching TRBD1 (6 bases). The germline V and J ends were trimmed by 5 bases and 6 bases, with 8 bases remaining between them. The CDR3 is 12 amino acids. Germline lookup yields CDR1 MDHEN and CDR2 SYDVKM. The CDR3 protein is CASSTGLQPQHF. Here the CDR3 DNA reads TGTGCCAGCAGTACAGGGCTTCAGCCCCAGCATTTT.

The genes are TRBV11-1 and TRBJ2-1, with TRBD1 matching over 7 bases. The CDR3 runs to 14 residues. V gave up 5 bases and J gave up 7 bases; unmatched junction bases: 8. Germline CDR1 and CDR2: SGHAT and FQDESV (reference sequence). The CDR3 sequence is CASSPWTGENEQFF. The CDR3, as DNA: TGTGCCAGCAGCCCTTGGACAGGAGAAAATGAGCAGTTCTTC.

This chain uses TRBV19 with TRBJ2-1; 10 bases map to TRBD2. V dropped 8 bases and J dropped 7; count of bases not matched to a gene: 8. The CDR3 runs to 14 residues. In germline, CDR1 is LNHDA, CDR2 SQIVND (reference sequence). CDR3 sequence: CASSLAGEWNEQFF. CDR3 bases: TGTGCCAGTTCCCTAGCGGGAGAATGGAATGAGCAGTTCTTC.

CDR3 residues: CASSYGQVRLVKETQYF. In DNA, the CDR3 is TGTGCCAGCAGCTATGGACAGGTTAGACTCGTGAAAGAGACCCAGTACTTC. This rearrangement joins TRBV7-9 to TRBJ2-5; TRBD1 agrees at 7 bases. Losses at the gene ends were 4 bases for V and 3 bases for J; bases not matched to a gene: 14. The CDR3 sequence is 17 residues long. The germline CDR1 and CDR2 sequences are SEHNR and FQNEAQ (reference sequence).

As concerns this clone: Other nucleotide sequences from this sample produce the same CDR3. CDR3 sequence: CASSSTGDYGYTF. The DNA for the CDR3 is TGCGCCAGCAGCTCCACAGGGGACTATGGCTACACCTTC. This chain joins TRBV5-1 and TRBJ1-2; 7 positions agree with TRBD1. Per germline, CDR1 SGHRS and CDR2 YFSETQ. Trimming removed 3 bases from V and 3 bases from J; junction bases left unmatched: 2. This CDR3 contains 13 residues.

The J gene is TRBJ2-3, the V gene TRBV19, with 11 bases matching TRBD2. The CDR3 is made up of 15 amino acids. Trimming cost V 4 bases and J 4 bases; bases outside gene matches: 4. Germline V gene sequence: CDR1 LNHDA, CDR2 SQIVND (reference sequence). The CDR3 loop is CASSKTSGVADTQYF. DNA for the CDR3: TGTGCCAGTAGTAAGACTAGCGGGGTGGCAGATACGCAGTATTTT.

V is TRBV30 and J is TRBJ1-5; D unclear. Between the trimmed V and J ends, which lost 1 base and 4 bases, there was a span of 8 bases. The V gene's germline CDR1 is GTSNPN and CDR2 SVGIG (reference sequence). The CDR3 totals 13 residues. Here the CDR3 DNA reads TGTGCCTGGAGTGATGAGATAAATCAGCCCCAGCATTTT. Its translation: CAWSDEINQPQHF.

This clone has only one observation. This rearrangement joins TRBV7-3 to TRBJ2-5; perhaps TRBD2 as D (7 bases). Trimming stripped 5 bases from V and 5 bases from J, with 12 bases between. The CDR3 is 13 amino acids. Germline CDR1 SGHTA, CDR2 FQGTGA. DNA for the CDR3: TGTGCCAGCAGCCTTAGGGGGGGCGAGACCCAGTACTTC. The encoded protein is CASSLRGGETQYF.

The chain is built from TRBV7-3 and TRBJ1-2; 9 bases agree with TRBD1. V gave up 5 bases and J gave up 4 bases; unmatched junction bases: 5. The CDR3 extends over 14 amino acids. Germline-derived CDR1 and CDR2 are SGHTA and FQGTGA. The CDR3 coding sequence is TGTGCCAGCAGCCCAGACAGGGGGACCTATGGCTACACCTTC. Translating it yields CASSPDRGTYGYTF.

This clone was found once. V is TRBV7-9 and J is TRBJ2-3; a possible D gene is TRBD1 (6 bases). The V end was cut by 5 bases, the J end by 0 bases, with 21 bases between. CDR1 is SEHNR, CDR2 FQNEAQ, per germline (reference sequence). This CDR3 spans 18 amino acids. CDR3 sequence reads: CASSPWWGPSSSTDTQYF. CDR3 in DNA: TGTGCCAGCAGCCCGTGGTGGGGGCCGTCCTCTAGCACAGATACGCAGTATTTT.

The CDR3 sequence: CASSPSAGRTDTQYF. CDR3 sequence (DNA): TGTGCCAGCAGCCCTTCGGCGGGCCGGACAGATACGCAGTATTTT. This chain connects TRBV5-5 to TRBJ2-3; D possibly corresponds to TRBD2 (5 bases). Germline CDR1 SGHKS, CDR2 YYEKEE (reference sequence). Trimming left V 4 bases short and J 3 bases short, with 15 bases between. This CDR3 is 15 amino acids long.

V is TRBV9 and J is TRBJ2-2, with TRBD2 identical over 14 bases. Unmatched junction bases numbered 16, after V lost 4 bases and J lost 5 bases. The V gene's germline CDR1 is SGDLS and CDR2 YYNGEE. The length of the CDR3 is 20 residues. The CDR3 nucleotides are TGTGCCAGCAGCCTAGGATCCGGGACTAGCGGGAGTGTAAGGACCGGGGAGCTGTTTTTT. Its protein product is CASSLGSGTSGSVRTGELFF.